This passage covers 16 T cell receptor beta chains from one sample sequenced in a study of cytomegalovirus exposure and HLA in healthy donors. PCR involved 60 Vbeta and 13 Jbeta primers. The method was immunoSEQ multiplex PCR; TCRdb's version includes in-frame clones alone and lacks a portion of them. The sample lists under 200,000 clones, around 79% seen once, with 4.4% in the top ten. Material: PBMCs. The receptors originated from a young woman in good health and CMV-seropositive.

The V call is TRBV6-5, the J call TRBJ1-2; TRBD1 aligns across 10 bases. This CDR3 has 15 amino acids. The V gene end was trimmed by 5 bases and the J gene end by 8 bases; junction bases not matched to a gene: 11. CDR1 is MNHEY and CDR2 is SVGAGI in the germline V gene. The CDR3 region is CASSPLGDRGYGYTF. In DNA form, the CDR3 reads TGTGCCAGCAGTCCCTTAGGGGACAGGGGATACGGCTACACCTTC.

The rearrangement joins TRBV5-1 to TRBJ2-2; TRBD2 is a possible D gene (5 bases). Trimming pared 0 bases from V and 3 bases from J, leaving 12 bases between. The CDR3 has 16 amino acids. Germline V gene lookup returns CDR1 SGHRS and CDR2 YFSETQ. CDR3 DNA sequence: TGCGCCAGCAGCTTGGGACTACTTAGGGACACCGGGGAGCTGTTTTTT. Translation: CASSLGLLRDTGELFF.

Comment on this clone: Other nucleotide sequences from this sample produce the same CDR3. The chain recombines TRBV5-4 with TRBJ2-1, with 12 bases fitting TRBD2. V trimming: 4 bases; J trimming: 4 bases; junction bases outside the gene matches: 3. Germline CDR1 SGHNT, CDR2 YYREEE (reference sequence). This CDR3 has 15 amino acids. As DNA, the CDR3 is TGTGCCAGCAGCCTGGGACTAGCGGGTTACAATGAGCAGTTCTTC. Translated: CASSLGLAGYNEQFF. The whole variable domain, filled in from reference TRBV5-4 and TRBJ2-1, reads ETGVTQSPTHLIKTRGQQVTLRCSSQSGHNTVSWYQQALGQGPQFIFQYYREEENGRGNFPPRFSGLQFPNYSSELNVNALELDDSALYLCASSLGLAGYNEQFFGPGTRLTVL.

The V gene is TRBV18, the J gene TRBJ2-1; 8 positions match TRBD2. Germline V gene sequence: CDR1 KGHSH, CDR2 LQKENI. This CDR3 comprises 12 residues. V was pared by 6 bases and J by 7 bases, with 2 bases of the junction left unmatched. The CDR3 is CASSRGGNEQFF. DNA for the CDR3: TGTGCCAGCTCCCGGGGGGGAAATGAGCAGTTCTTC.

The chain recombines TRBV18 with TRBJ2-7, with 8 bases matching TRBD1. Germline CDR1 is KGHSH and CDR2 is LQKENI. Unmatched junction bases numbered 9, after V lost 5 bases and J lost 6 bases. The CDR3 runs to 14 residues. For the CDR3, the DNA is TGTGCCAGCTCATCCCCACAGACAGGGGCCGAGCAGTACTTC. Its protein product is CASSSPQTGAEQYF. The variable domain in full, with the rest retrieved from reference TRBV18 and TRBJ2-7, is NAGVMQNPRHLVRRRGQEARLRCSPMKGHSHVYWYRQLPEEGLKFMVYLQKENIIDESGMPKERFSAEFPKEGPSILRIQQVVRGDSAAYFCASSSPQTGAEQYFGPGTRLTVT.

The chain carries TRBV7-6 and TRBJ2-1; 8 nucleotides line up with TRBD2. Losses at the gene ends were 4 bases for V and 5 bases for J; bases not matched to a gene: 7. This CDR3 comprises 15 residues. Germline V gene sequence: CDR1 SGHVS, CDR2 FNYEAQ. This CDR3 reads CASSSLAGTNNEQFF. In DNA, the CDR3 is TGTGCCAGCAGCTCATTAGCGGGGACCAACAATGAGCAGTTCTTC.

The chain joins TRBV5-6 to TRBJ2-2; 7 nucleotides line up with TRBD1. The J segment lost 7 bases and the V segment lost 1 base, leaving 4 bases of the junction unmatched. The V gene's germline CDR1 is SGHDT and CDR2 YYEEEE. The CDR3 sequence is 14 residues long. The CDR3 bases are TGTGCCAGCAGCTTGCAGGGGGTTAACGGGGAGCTGTTTTTT. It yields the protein CASSLQGVNGELFF.

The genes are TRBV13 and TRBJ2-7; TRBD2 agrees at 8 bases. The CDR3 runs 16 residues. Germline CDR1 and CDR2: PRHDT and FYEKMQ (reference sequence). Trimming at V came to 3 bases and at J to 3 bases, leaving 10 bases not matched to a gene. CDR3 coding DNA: TGTGCCAGCAGCTTCCGTAGTAGCGGGGCCCTCTACGAGCAGTACTTC. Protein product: CASSFRSSGALYEQYF.

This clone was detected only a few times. The CDR3: CASSSFASGASYEQYF. In DNA form, the CDR3 reads TGTGCCAGCAGCTCATTCGCTAGCGGGGCCTCCTACGAGCAGTACTTC. The chain couples TRBV5-5 to TRBJ2-7, with TRBD2 matching over 9 bases. The CDR3 is 16 amino acids. V gave up 3 bases and J gave up 0 bases; unmatched junction bases: 7. CDR1 is SGHKS and CDR2 is YYEKEE in the germline V gene (reference sequence). Drawing the rest from reference TRBV5-5 and TRBJ2-7, the complete variable domain is DAGVTQSPTHLIKTRGQQVTLRCSPISGHKSVSWYQQVLGQGPQFIFQYYEKEERGRGNFPDRFSARQFPNYSSELNVNALLLGDSALYLCASSSFASGASYEQYFGPGTRLTVT.

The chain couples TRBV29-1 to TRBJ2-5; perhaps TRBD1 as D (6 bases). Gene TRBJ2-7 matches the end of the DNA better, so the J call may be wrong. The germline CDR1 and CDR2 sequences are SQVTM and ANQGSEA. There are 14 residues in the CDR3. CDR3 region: CSVGWDTAIYEQYF. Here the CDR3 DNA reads TGCAGCGTTGGCTGGGACACGGCGATCTACGAGCAGTACTTC.

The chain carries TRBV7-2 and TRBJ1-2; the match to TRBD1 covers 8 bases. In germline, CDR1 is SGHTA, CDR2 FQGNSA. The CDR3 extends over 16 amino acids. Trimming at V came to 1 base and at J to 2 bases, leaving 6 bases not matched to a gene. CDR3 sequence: CASSLEGTGLNYGYTF. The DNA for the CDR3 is TGTGCCAGCAGCTTAGAGGGGACAGGACTGAACTATGGCTACACCTTC.

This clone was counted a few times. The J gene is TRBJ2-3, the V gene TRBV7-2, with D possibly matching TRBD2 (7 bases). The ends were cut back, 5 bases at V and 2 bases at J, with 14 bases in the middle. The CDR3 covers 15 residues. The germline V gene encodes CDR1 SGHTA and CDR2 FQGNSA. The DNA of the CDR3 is TGTGCCAGCAGCCCCGGGGGGCCCATCACAGATACGCAGTATTTT. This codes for CASSPGGPITDTQYF.

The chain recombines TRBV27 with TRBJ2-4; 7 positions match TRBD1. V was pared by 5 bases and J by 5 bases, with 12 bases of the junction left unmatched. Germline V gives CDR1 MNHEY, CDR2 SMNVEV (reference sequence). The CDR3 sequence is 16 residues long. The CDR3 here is CASSASSETGQNIQYF. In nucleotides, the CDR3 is TGTGCCAGCAGTGCTTCTTCCGAGACAGGGCAAAACATTCAGTACTTC.

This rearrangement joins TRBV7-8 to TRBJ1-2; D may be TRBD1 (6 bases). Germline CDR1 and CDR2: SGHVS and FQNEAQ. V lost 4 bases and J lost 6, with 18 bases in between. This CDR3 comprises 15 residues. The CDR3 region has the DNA TGTGCCAGCAGCTCATATAACACAGGGAACGATGGCTACACCTTC. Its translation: CASSSYNTGNDGYTF.

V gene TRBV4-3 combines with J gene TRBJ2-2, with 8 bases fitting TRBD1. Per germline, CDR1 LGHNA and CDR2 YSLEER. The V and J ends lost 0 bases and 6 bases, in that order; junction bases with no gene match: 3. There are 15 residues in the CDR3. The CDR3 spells CASSQEQGGPGELFF. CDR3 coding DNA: TGCGCCAGCAGCCAAGAACAGGGGGGTCCCGGGGAGCTGTTTTTT.

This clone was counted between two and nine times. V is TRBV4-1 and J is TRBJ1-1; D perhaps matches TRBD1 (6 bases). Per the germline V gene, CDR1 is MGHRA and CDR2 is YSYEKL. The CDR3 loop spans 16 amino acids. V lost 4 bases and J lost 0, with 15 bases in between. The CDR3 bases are TGCGCCAGCAGCCCGAGGGGGGGCACAATGAACACTGAAGCTTTCTTT. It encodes CASSPRGGTMNTEAFF.